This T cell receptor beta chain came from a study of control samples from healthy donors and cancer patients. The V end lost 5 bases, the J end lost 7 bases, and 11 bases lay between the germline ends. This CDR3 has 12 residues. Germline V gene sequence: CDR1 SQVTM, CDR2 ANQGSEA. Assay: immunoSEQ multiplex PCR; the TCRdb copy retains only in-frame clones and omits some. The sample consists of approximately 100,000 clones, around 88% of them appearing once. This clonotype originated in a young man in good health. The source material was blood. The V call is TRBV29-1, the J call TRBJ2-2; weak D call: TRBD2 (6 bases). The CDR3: CSVWDSDGELFF. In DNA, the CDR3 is TGCAGCGTTTGGGACTCCGACGGGGAGCTGTTTTTT.